The T cell receptor (beta chain) described here comes from a study of blood T cell repertoires in COVID-19. Study-wide background: Sources were T cells, B-cell-depleted T cells, or PBMCs; the material itself was cDNA or gDNA.

Study members were between 18 and 89 years old and lived in roughly 24 US regions. Symptom resolution, clearance, or two negative PCRs marked donors in Cohort 3 as recovered. Authors' processing steps: Nucleated cell counts were estimated from reference gene primer amplification. The protocol was immunoSEQ multiplex PCR, while the TCRdb copy is restricted to in-frame clones and leaves out a portion. V and J calls and clone size are those listed in that table; D and trimming were worked out from the DNA. The repertoire holds hundreds of thousands of clones, with about 90% as singletons. This CDR3 is built from 17 residues. Germline CDR1 MNHEY, CDR2 SVGEGT. The V and J ends lost 6 bases and 8 bases, in that order; junction bases with no gene match: 16.

The source of this sequence is a woman aged 30 to 39 who had recovered from COVID-19. The sample taken for sequencing was PBMCs or T cells enriched from blood (not recorded which). This rearrangement joins TRBV6-2 or TRBV6-3 to TRBJ2-1; 10 nucleotides line up with TRBD2. The CDR3 DNA follows: TGTGCCAGCAGCGCCCGCAGCGGGGGGGCCGGGGGCTATGAGCAGTTCTTC. Amino acid sequence: CASSARSGGAGGYEQFF.